This T cell receptor beta chain was sequenced during a study of graft-versus-host responses after intestinal transplantation. Concerning this clone: The antigen remains unidentified.

Trimming removed 4 bases from V and 5 bases from J, with 18 bases in between. Looked up from germline, CDR1 is SGHRS and CDR2 is YFSETQ. The length of the CDR3 is 15 residues. Only in-frame clones appear in the TCRdb table, and some are missing; sequencing was by immunoSEQ multiplex PCR. The table includes some 96,000 clones, 75% to 95% detected once. Notes on the study in general: Recipient-marrow GvH clones were detected, some having first appeared in ileum or blood. Peak levels of circulating GvH clones tracked with early post-transplant HvG declines.

Source: PBMCs, taken around 450 days after intestinal transplant. This chain links TRBV5-1 with TRBJ2-5, with D possibly being TRBD1 or TRBD2 (5 bases each). This receptor was obtained from a human patient who received an intestinal transplant, so some T cells may come from the graft donor. The DNA for the CDR3 is TGCGCCAGCAGCCGTAGCCACGGGACCGGGGAGACCCAGTACTTC. As protein: CASSRSHGTGETQYF.